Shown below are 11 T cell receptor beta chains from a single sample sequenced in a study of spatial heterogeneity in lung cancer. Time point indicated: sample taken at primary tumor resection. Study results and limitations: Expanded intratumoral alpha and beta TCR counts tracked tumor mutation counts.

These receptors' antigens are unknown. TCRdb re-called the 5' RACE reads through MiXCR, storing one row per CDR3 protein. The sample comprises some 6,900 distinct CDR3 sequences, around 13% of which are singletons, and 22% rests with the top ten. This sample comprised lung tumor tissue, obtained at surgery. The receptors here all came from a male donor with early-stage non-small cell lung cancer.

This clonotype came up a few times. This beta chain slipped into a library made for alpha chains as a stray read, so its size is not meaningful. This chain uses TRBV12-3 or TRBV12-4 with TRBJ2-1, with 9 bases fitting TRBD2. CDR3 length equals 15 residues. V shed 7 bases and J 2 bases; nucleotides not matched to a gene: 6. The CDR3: CASTLGTSPYNEQFF. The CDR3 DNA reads TGTGCCAGCACCCTAGGGACTAGCCCCTACAATGAGCAGTTCTTC.

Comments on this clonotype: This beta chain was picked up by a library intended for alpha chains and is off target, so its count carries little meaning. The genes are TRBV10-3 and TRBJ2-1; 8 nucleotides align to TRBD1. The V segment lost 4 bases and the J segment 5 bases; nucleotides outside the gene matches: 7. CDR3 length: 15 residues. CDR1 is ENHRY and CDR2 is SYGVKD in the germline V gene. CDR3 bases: TGTGCCATCAGTGGGACAGGGCCAGGGGACAATGAGCAGTTCTTC. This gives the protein CAISGTGPGDNEQFF.

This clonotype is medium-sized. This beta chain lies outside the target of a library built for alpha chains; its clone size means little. For the CDR3, the DNA is TGTGCCAGCAGTCCCGACGGATATGGCTACACCTTC. Residues: CASSPDGYGYTF. The chain recombines TRBV12-3 or TRBV12-4 with TRBJ1-2, with unresolved D. Trimming shortened V by 5 bases and J by 5 bases, and 9 bases separated the two germline ends. This CDR3 spans 12 amino acids.

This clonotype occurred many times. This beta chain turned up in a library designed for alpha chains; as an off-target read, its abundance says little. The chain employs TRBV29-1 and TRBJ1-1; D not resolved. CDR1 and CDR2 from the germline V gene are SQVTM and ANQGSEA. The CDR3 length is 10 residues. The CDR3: CSGRTTEAFF. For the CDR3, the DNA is TGCAGTGGGAGGACCACTGAAGCTTTCTTT.

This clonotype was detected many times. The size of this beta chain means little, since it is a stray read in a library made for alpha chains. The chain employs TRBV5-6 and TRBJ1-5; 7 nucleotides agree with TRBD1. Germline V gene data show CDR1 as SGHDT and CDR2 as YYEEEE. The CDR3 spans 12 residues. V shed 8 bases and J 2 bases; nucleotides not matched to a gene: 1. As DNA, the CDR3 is TGTGCCAGTGGACAGGGCAATCAGCCCCAGCATTTT. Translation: CASGQGNQPQHF.

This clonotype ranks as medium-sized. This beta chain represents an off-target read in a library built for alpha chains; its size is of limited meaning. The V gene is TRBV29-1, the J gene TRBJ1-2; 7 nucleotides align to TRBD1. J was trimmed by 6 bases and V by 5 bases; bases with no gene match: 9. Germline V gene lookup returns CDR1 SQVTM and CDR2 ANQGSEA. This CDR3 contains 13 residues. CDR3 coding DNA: TGCAGCGTTCGGGAGGGGGCAGTACATGGCTACACCTTC. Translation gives CSVREGAVHGYTF.

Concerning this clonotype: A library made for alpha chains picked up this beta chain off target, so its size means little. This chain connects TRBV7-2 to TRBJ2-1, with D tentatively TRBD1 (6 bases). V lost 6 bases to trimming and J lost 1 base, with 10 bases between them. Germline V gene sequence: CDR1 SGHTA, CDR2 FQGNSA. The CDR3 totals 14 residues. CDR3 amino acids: CASREGHSYNEQFF. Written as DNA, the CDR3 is TGTGCCAGCAGAGAGGGACATTCCTACAATGAGCAGTTCTTC.

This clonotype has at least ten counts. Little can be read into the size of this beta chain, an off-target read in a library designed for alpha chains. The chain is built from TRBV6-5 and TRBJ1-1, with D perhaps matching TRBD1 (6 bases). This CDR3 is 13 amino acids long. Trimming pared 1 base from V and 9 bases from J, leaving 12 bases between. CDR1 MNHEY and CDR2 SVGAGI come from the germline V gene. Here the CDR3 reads CASSYFSGQKAFF. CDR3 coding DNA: TGTGCCAGCAGTTACTTTTCCGGACAGAAAGCTTTCTTT.

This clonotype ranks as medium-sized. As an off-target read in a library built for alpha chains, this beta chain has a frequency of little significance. The CDR3 sequence: CASSLQGGQNIQYF. For the CDR3, the DNA is TGTGCCAGCAGTTTACAGGGCGGGCAAAACATTCAGTACTTC. The chain is built from TRBV28 and TRBJ2-4; D possibly uses TRBD1 or TRBD2 (5 bases each). Germline lookup yields CDR1 MDHEN and CDR2 SYDVKM. The CDR3 consists of 14 residues. V was trimmed by 2 bases and J by 5 bases, leaving 10 bases between them.

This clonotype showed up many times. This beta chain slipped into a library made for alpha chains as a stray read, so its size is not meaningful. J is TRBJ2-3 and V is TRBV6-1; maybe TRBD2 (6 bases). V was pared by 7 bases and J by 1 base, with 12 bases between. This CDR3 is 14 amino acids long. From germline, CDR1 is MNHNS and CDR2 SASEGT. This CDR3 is CASTSGVGTDTQYF. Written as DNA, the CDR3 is TGTGCCAGCACTTCGGGGGTTGGCACAGATACGCAGTATTTT.

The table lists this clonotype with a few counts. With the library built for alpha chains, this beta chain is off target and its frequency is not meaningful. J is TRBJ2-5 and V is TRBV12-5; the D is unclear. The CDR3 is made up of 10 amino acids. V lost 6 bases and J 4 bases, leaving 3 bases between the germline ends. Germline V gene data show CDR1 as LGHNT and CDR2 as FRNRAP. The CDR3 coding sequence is TGTGCTAGTGGCGGAGAGACCCAGTACTTC. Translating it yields CASGGETQYF.